This is a list of T cell receptor beta chains from one sample in a study of glioma-infiltrating T cells after dendritic cell vaccination. Profiling relied on immunoSEQ multiplex PCR, and the TCRdb table lists in-frame clones only, not all of them. The sample yields around 100,000 clones, roughly 81% seen once. The sequences come from blood, collected before dendritic cell vaccination. All receptors come from a human donor with glioblastoma. The CDR3 runs from the conserved cysteine through the conserved F or W. A D gene is named only where the DNA matches it firmly. The size entry is marked missing in some rows and otherwise reads once, few, many or a size class.

j_call,d_call,clone_size,v_call,cdr3_nt,cdr3_aa
TRBJ2-3,TRBD2,NA,TRBV10-1,TGCGCCAGCAGTGAGTCAGGTAGCGGGGAGGCGCAGTATTTT,CASSESGSGEAQYF
TRBJ2-7,TRBD2,NA,TRBV7-2,TGTGCCAGCAGCTACGCGGGACTAGCGGACGACGAGCAGTACTTC,CASSYAGLADDEQYF
TRBJ2-5,NA,NA,TRBV28,TGTGCCAGCAGTTTCATGCTAGCGGAGACCCAGTACTTC,CASSFMLAETQYF
TRBJ2-5,TRBD1,NA,TRBV27,TGTGCCAGCAGTATCCGGGACAGGGGCATTCTGGAGACCCAGTACTTC,CASSIRDRGILETQYF
TRBJ1-1,NA,few,TRBV18,TGTGCCAGCTCACTGCTGGCGGGGACTGAAGCTTTCTTT,CASSLLAGTEAFF
TRBJ1-2,NA,NA,TRBV7-9,TGTGCCAGCAGCTTAGTTCCAGGGGCCCGAGACTATGGCTACACCTTC,CASSLVPGARDYGYTF
TRBJ1-1,NA,NA,TRBV18,TGTGCCAGCTCACATACAGGGTCCACTGAAGCTTTCTTT,CASSHTGSTEAFF
TRBJ1-5,NA,NA,TRBV27,TGTGCCAGCAGTTTATTCGCGGGCAGCAATCAGCCCCAGCATTTT,CASSLFAGSNQPQHF
TRBJ1-5,TRBD1,NA,TRBV2,TGTGCCAGCAACACAGGGGGCTTGGGCAATCAGCCCCAGCATTTT,CASNTGGLGNQPQHF
TRBJ2-5,NA,NA,TRBV5-1,TGCGCCAGCAGCTTGGCCCTGACACCTGAGCAGTACTTC,CASSLALTPEQYF
TRBJ1-2,NA,NA,TRBV7-9,TGTGCCAGCAGCTCCCAAGGGGTTGAAGGCTATGGCTACACCTTC,CASSSQGVEGYGYTF
TRBJ2-5,NA,NA,TRBV6-1,TGTGCCAGCAGTAGACAGGTAGAGACCCAGTACTTC,CASSRQVETQYF
TRBJ1-6,TRBD1,NA,TRBV19,TGTGCCAGTAGCCCCGGGACAGGCAATTCACCCCTCCACTTT,CASSPGTGNSPLHF
TRBJ1-4,NA,NA,TRBV14,TGTGCCAGCAGCCGTGACCGGGGAACTAATGAAAAACTGTTTTTT,CASSRDRGTNEKLFF
TRBJ1-3,TRBD1,NA,TRBV5-1,TGCGCCAGCAGCCTGACAGGGGGCGAAAACACCATATATTTT,CASSLTGGENTIYF
TRBJ1-5,TRBD1,NA,TRBV7-9,TGTGCCAGCAGCTTAGGCGACCAGGGGGTGTTTGATCAGCCCCAGCATTTT,CASSLGDQGVFDQPQHF
TRBJ1-2,NA,NA,TRBV6-5,TGTGCCAGCAGTTATGGGAGGATTCCTAACTATGGCTACACCTTC,CASSYGRIPNYGYTF
TRBJ2-2,TRBD2,NA,TRBV4-3,TGCGCCAGCAGCCAAGCGGGGGGTTCTTGGCACGGGGAGCTGTTTTTT,CASSQAGGSWHGELFF
TRBJ1-5,TRBD1,NA,TRBV2,TGTGCCAGCAGCGACTTCTCTATTGGACAGGGTGGTCAGCCCCAGCATTTT,CASSDFSIGQGGQPQHF
TRBJ1-6,NA,NA,TRBV19,TGTGCCAGTAGTACCCGGCGGAGGGTACCTTATAATTCACCCCTCCACTTT,CASSTRRRVPYNSPLHF